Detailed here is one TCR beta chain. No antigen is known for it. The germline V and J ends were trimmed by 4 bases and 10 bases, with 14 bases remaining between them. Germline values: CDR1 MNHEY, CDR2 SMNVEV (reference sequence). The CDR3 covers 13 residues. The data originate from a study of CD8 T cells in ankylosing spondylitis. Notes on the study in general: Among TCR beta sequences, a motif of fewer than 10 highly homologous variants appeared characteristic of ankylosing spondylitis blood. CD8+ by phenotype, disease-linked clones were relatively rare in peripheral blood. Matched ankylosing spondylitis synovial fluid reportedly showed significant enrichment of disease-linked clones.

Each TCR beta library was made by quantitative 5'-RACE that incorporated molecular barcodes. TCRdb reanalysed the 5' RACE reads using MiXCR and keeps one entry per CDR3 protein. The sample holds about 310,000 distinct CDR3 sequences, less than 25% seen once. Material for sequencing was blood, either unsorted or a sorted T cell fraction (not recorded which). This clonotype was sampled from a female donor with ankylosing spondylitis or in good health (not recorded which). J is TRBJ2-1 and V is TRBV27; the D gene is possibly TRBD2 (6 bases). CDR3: CASSSKGGSEQFF. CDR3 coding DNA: TGTGCCAGCAGTTCAAAGGGAGGTTCCGAGCAGTTCTTC.